This T cell receptor beta chain was observed in a study of cytomegalovirus exposure and HLA in healthy donors. Overall study findings and caveats: In a later analysis, TCR beta V- and J-gene trimming showed a link to a missense DCLRE1C variant.

V was clipped by 6 bases and J by 0 bases; unmatched bases: 9. This CDR3 is built from 16 residues. Per the germline V gene, CDR1 is MDHEN and CDR2 is SYDVKM. This clone came up a few times. What it binds is unknown. 13 Jbeta primers and 60 Vbeta primers were used for the PCR. Clones were read by immunoSEQ multiplex PCR, and TCRdb kept only the in-frame ones, dropping some. The sample carries roughly 68,000 clones, around 79% recorded once. The genes are TRBV28 and TRBJ2-5, with TRBD2 matching 8 bases. Sequenced input: PBMCs. The TCR comes from a woman in her 30s in good health and CMV-seropositive. This CDR3 reads CASSPGGGRYQETQYF. The CDR3 bases are TGTGCCAGCAGCCCCGGGGGGGGACGGTACCAAGAGACCCAGTACTTC. Full variable domain (missing parts from reference TRBV28 and TRBJ2-5): DVKVTQSSRYLVKRTGEKVFLECVQDMDHENMFWYRQDPGLGLRLIYFSYDVKMKEKGDIPEGYSVSREKKERFSLILESASTNQTSMYLCASSPGGGRYQETQYFGPGTRLLVL.